Each of the 13 T cell receptor beta chains below was sequenced from the same sample in a study of tumor-infiltrating lymphocytes in primary liver carcinoma. A primer in the constant region served to generate TCR beta cDNA from roughly 450 ng of total RNA. Nested multiplex PCR, run for three rounds with slightly modified ARM-PCR, yielded TCR beta libraries. PCR rounds one and two used TRBV1-TRBV30 forward primers with a C-beta reverse primer for 10 cycles each. TCRdb reanalysed the multiplex PCR reads using MiXCR and keeps one entry per CDR3 protein. The sample lists just under 95,000 distinct CDR3 sequences, approximately 72% seen once, with around 30% in the top ten. Co-extraction of RNA and DNA was performed on about 20-32 mg of unsorted bulk tissue. The sequenced sample was tumor-adjacent normal liver tissue. These receptors were collected from a middle-aged man with primary liver carcinoma and hepatitis B virus infection.

About this clonotype: Possible read error: a much larger clone is one base away. This rearrangement joins TRBV29-1 to TRBJ2-7; no clear D. Per germline, CDR1 SQVTM and CDR2 ANQGSEA. The CDR3 is made up of 13 amino acids. Trimming cost V 0 bases and J 5 bases, with 11 bases left between them. DNA for the CDR3: TGCAGCGTTGAAGATTTGGCAGGCCACGAGCAGTACTTC. The encoded protein is CSVEDLAGHEQYF.

About this clonotype: Given the absence of the conserved phenylalanine or tryptophan at the CDR3 end, a read error is likely. V is TRBV11-2 and J is TRBJ2-5, with D maybe TRBD2 (5 bases). V gave up 8 bases and J gave up 8 bases, with 21 bases separating them. Looked up from germline, CDR1 is SGHAT and CDR2 is FQNNGV. The CDR3 runs 14 residues. In DNA form, the CDR3 reads TGTGCCAGCCACGTCCCGGGGAGCGCCGGAACCCAGTACTCC. Translated: CASHVPGSAGTQYS.

Turning to this clonotype: Being one base from a much bigger clone, this may be a read error. J is TRBJ2-3 and V is TRBV5-4; 9 bases align to TRBD1. This CDR3 comprises 13 residues. Per germline, CDR1 SGHNT and CDR2 YYREEE (reference sequence). CDR3 amino acids: CVTGDRATDTQYF. The CDR3 DNA sequence: TGTGTCACCGGGGACAGGGCTACAGATACGCAGTATTTT.

Worth noting for this clonotype: One end of the junction does not line up with germline, which may come from a read error. The rearrangement uses TRBV6-1 and TRBJ2-2; TRBD1 is a possible D gene (6 bases). The germline CDR1 and CDR2 sequences are MNHNS and SASEGT. CDR3 length equals 14 residues. CDR3 region: CATSGSGETGELFF. The CDR3 DNA reads as TGTGCCACCAGTGGATCAGGGGAAACCGGGGAGCTGTTTTTT.

This clonotype was recorded at least ten times. V is TRBV5-4 and J is TRBJ2-1, with TRBD2 identical over 10 bases. V trimming: 2 bases; J trimming: 7 bases; junction bases outside the gene matches: 9. The CDR3 is made up of 16 amino acids. From germline, CDR1 is SGHNT and CDR2 YYREEE (reference sequence). The CDR3 nucleotides read TGTGCCAGCAGCTTCCCGGGGGCTAGCGGGAGAAATGAGCAGTTCTTC. Protein: CASSFPGASGRNEQFF. The full variable domain, with the rest looked up from reference TRBV5-4 and TRBJ2-1, is ETGVTQSPTHLIKTRGQQVTLRCSSQSGHNTVSWYQQALGQGPQFIFQYYREEENGRGNFPPRFSGLQFPNYSSELNVNALELDDSALYLCASSFPGASGRNEQFFGPGTRLTVL.

Turning to this clonotype: This may come from a read error, since a much larger clone is one base off. The chain joins TRBV13 to TRBJ1-1; the D gene is possibly TRBD1 (6 bases). The CDR3 length is 11 residues. Between the trimmed V and J ends, which lost 3 bases and 10 bases, there was a span of 9 bases. The germline V gene encodes CDR1 PRHDT and CDR2 FYEKMQ (reference sequence). CDR3 amino acids: CASSFEQGAFF. The CDR3 bases are TGTGCCAGCAGCTTCGAACAGGGAGCTTTCTTT.

This clonotype appeared a few times. This chain joins TRBV28 and TRBJ2-2; 7 bases are a match to TRBD2. V gave up 8 bases and J gave up 0 bases; unmatched junction bases: 0. CDR1 and CDR2 from the germline V gene are MDHEN and SYDVKM. The CDR3 has 13 amino acids. The chain's CDR3 is CASLAANTGELFF. The CDR3 DNA reads TGTGCCAGCCTAGCGGCGAACACCGGGGAGCTGTTTTTT.

This clonotype has at least ten counts. The genes are TRBV11-2 and TRBJ2-1, with 7 bases that match TRBD2. V dropped 5 bases and J dropped 0; count of bases not matched to a gene: 4. The CDR3 totals 15 residues. CDR1 and CDR2 (germline): SGHAT, FQNNGV. This chain's CDR3 is CASSGGGGSYNEQFF. The DNA for the CDR3 is TGTGCCAGCAGCGGGGGGGGGGGCTCCTACAATGAGCAGTTCTTC.

This clonotype came up a few times. This chain uses TRBV7-9 with TRBJ1-5; D not certain. The V gene lost 4 bases and the J gene lost 1 base, with 14 bases spanning the gap. CDR1 and CDR2 (germline): SEHNR, FQNEAQ (reference sequence). The CDR3 sequence is 16 residues long. CDR3 in DNA: TGTGCCAGCAGCTCAGGAGGCGGAGGGAGCAATCAGCCCCAGCATTTT. Protein sequence: CASSSGGGGSNQPQHF.

Of note for this clonotype: A much larger clone sits a single nucleotide away, making a read error possible. The chain is built from TRBV6-6 and TRBJ2-3; either TRBD1 or TRBD2 may fit D (5 bases each). The CDR3 is made up of 12 amino acids. Germline CDR1 reads MNHNY; CDR2 reads SVGAGI (reference sequence). The germline V and J ends were trimmed by 10 bases and 6 bases, with 14 bases remaining between them. The CDR3 is CATRGTGDTQYF. The CDR3 region has the DNA TGTGCCACCAGAGGGACCGGGGATACGCAGTATTTT.

On this clonotype itself: Germline is not matched at one junction end, which may reflect a read error. The CDR3 spells CTSNTSPAGELLF. CDR3 in DNA: TGTACCAGCAATACTAGCCCCGCCGGGGAGCTGCTTTTT. J is TRBJ2-2 and V is TRBV6-1; possibly TRBD2 for D (6 bases). The CDR3 runs 13 residues. CDR1 is MNHNS, CDR2 SASEGT, per germline.

Concerning this clonotype itself: A junction boundary mismatches the germline segment, possibly from a read error. This chain links TRBV6-5 with TRBJ1-2; no clear D. The CDR3 length is 17 residues. Germline V gene lookup returns CDR1 MNHEY and CDR2 SVGAGI. The CDR3 nucleotides are TGTGTCAGCAGTCCTACAAGGGTATCACCTATCCCCTATGGCTACACCTTC. It translates to CVSSPTRVSPIPYGYTF.

This clonotype has at least ten counts. The chain has TRBV6-1 and TRBJ2-1, with 8 bases identical to TRBD1. The CDR3 consists of 16 residues. V was pared by 6 bases and J by 5 bases, with 12 bases of the junction left unmatched. The V gene's germline CDR1 is MNHNS and CDR2 SASEGT. CDR3: CASRESMTGVDNEQFF. The CDR3 region has the DNA TGTGCCAGCAGAGAGTCAATGACAGGGGTTGACAATGAGCAGTTCTTC.